A selection of T cell receptor beta chains follows, all from one sample in a study of blood T cell repertoires in COVID-19. Profiling relied on immunoSEQ multiplex PCR, and the TCRdb table lists in-frame clones only, not all of them. The sample yields more than 300,000 clones, about 87% seen once. The sequenced material came from peripheral blood. Receptor source: a woman in her 50s with COVID-19, enrolled during active disease. Both conserved end residues are part of each CDR3. D genes are given only for firm matches. Expanded clones get a size class; other rows say once, few or many, or leave the size out.

clone size	D gene	V gene	J gene	CDR3 DNA	CDR3 protein
.	TRBD2	TRBV6-5	TRBJ2-1	TGTGCCAGCGCTAGCGGATTTTTAAGGGAGCAGTTCTTC	CASASGFLREQFF
few	.	TRBV7-2	TRBJ1-4	TGTGCCAGCAGCTTACTACCGGGAGAAAAACTGTTTTTT	CASSLLPGEKLFF
.	TRBD2	TRBV24-1	TRBJ2-7	TGTGCCACCAGTGAACCATCTAGCGGGAGACCCTACGAGCAGTACTTC	CATSEPSSGRPYEQYF
.	.	TRBV5-1	TRBJ2-7	TGCGCCAGCAGCTTGGTGGAGGGGGCCAGCGGCGAGCAGTACTTC	CASSLVEGASGEQYF
.	.	TRBV7-9	TRBJ2-2	TGTGCCAGCAGCTTAACACAGAACACCGGGGAGCTGTTTTTT	CASSLTQNTGELFF
.	TRBD1	TRBV29-1	TRBJ1-2	TGCAGCGTCCTACTGGACAGGGAAAACTATGGCTACACCTTC	CSVLLDRENYGYTF
.	.	TRBV7-5	TRBJ2-7	TGTGTCAGAAGCTTAGTAGCCCCAACTAGCTTGGCCTACGAGCAGTACTTC	CVRSLVAPTSLAYEQYF
.	.	TRBV15	TRBJ2-5	TGTGCCACCAGCAGAGATGTATTGGCTAGGGAGACCCAGTACTTC	CATSRDVLARETQYF
.	.	TRBV5-4	TRBJ2-1	TGTGCCAGCAGTCTGAGGGGGTACAATGAGCAGTTCTTC	CASSLRGYNEQFF
once	.	TRBV30	TRBJ2-5	TGTGCCTGGACGCACGCCGGGGGAATCCAAGAGACCCAGTACTTC	CAWTHAGGIQETQYF
.	TRBD1	TRBV18	TRBJ1-2	TGTGCCAGCTCACCGGGACAGAACTATGGCTACACCTTC	CASSPGQNYGYTF
.	.	TRBV6-2/TRBV6-3	TRBJ1-2	TGTGCCAGCAGTTACCGGGAGAGTGGCTATGGCTACACCTTC	CASSYRESGYGYTF
.	.	TRBV24-1	TRBJ2-5	TGTGCCACCAGTGATGGAGGGTGGGAAGAGACCCAGTACTTC	CATSDGGWEETQYF
once	.	TRBV14	TRBJ2-7	TGTGCCAGCAGCCAAGATCGCATTCCTGGCCACGAGCAGTACTTC	CASSQDRIPGHEQYF
.	TRBD2	TRBV19	TRBJ2-1	TGTGCCAGTAAGCGGGGGGGTGCCTACAATGAGCAGTTCTTC	CASKRGGAYNEQFF
.	.	TRBV29-1	TRBJ2-7	TGCAGCGTCACCGGGACACCGGGGGAGCAGTACTTC	CSVTGTPGEQYF
once	TRBD1	TRBV6-5	TRBJ1-2	TGTGCCAGCAGGCGACAGGGGTCTTACTATGGCTACACCTTC	CASRRQGSYYGYTF
.	.	TRBV30	TRBJ2-5	TGTGCCTGGAGTGCTGGTACAGGGTTTTCTAAAGAGACCCAGTACTTC	CAWSAGTGFSKETQYF
.	.	TRBV2	TRBJ1-1	TGTGCCAGCAAGAGCACTGAAGCTTTCTTT	CASKSTEAFF
.	TRBD1	TRBV27	TRBJ1-3	TGTGCCAGCAGTTTATCCCGACAGGGGGCGAACACCATATATTTT	CASSLSRQGANTIYF
.	.	TRBV13	TRBJ2-4	TGTGCCAGCAGCTTAGAGGGTCGGGGAGGAAACATTCAGTACTTC	CASSLEGRGGNIQYF
.	.	TRBV6-5	TRBJ1-2	TGTGCCAGCAGGAGACCACAGGGCCGCGGCTACACCTTC	CASRRPQGRGYTF
.	TRBD2	TRBV5-4	TRBJ2-3	TGTGCCAGCAGCGGGGGACTAGGTTTTAGGGATACGCAGTATTTT	CASSGGLGFRDTQYF
.	.	TRBV23-1	TRBJ1-5	TGCGCCAGCAGTCAACCCCACACCGACAAAGGGGATTTGGGTCAGCCCCAGCATTTT	CASSQPHTDKGDLGQPQHF
once	.	TRBV19	TRBJ1-2	TGTGCCAGTAGTATCGAGGGAGGTGGGATTACTGGCTACACCTTC	CASSIEGGGITGYTF
.	TRBD1	TRBV15	TRBJ1-2	TGTGCCACCAGCAACAGGGGGCCAGGGGGCTACACCTTC	CATSNRGPGGYTF
.	.	TRBV7-9	TRBJ1-2	TGTGCCAGCAGCTTGGCGGGACCCTTTGATGGCTACACCTTC	CASSLAGPFDGYTF
few	TRBD1	TRBV5-4	TRBJ1-2	TGTGCCAGCAGCTTGGGGGCGGGACAGGGAGAAGGCTACACCTTC	CASSLGAGQGEGYTF